One TCR beta chain is described in this entry. Germline V gene sequence: CDR1 KGHSH, CDR2 LQKENI. This CDR3 contains 13 residues. V was clipped by 3 bases and J by 7 bases, with 12 bases between them. In the original analysis: Scientists estimated how many nucleated cells there were by amplifying reference gene primers. TCRdb's copy holds only in-frame clones and misses some; the assay was immunoSEQ multiplex PCR. That table gives V, J and clone size, and the DNA gave D and trimming. The data show over 300,000 clones, around 90% seen once. The data are from a study of blood T cell repertoires in COVID-19. Study-wide context: Collection of acute and convalescent COVID-19 samples took place in the United States, Italy and Spain. T cells, B-cell-depleted T cells, or PBMCs provided the cDNA or gDNA that served as material.

The sequencing sample was made of peripheral blood. The gene calls are TRBV18 and TRBJ1-1; TRBD1 is a possible D gene (6 bases). The sequence was obtained from a man aged 35-49 years with acute or convalescent COVID-19. The CDR3, as DNA: TGTGCCAGCTCACCTCAGGGACACAGTGAAGCTTTCTTT. Translated, it gives CASSPQGHSEAFF.